A single sample is the source of the 31 T cell receptor beta chains below, sequenced in a study of T cell repertoires in cytomegalovirus infection. A single record per CDR3 protein comes from TCRdb applying MiXCR to the reads. The sample holds just under 550,000 distinct CDR3 sequences, around 27% seen once. The specimen was PBMCs. Source of these receptors: a human donor in good health (CMV status not recorded). Some clones in this sample may be carry-over from other donors' samples.

The chain carries TRBV9 and TRBJ2-1, with D hard to call. Germline CDR1 reads SGDLS; CDR2 reads YYNGEE. The CDR3 contains 15 residues. The V gene lost 2 bases and the J gene lost 0 bases, with 9 bases spanning the gap. CDR3 residues: CASSVFGGSYNEQFF. The DNA of the CDR3 is TGTGCCAGCAGCGTTTTCGGCGGCTCCTACAATGAGCAGTTCTTC.

V gene TRBV6-6 combines with J gene TRBJ2-1; D perhaps matches TRBD2 (6 bases). CDR3 size: 15 residues. Per germline, CDR1 MNHNY and CDR2 SVGAGI (reference sequence). The V end was cut by 0 bases, the J end by 8 bases, with 14 bases between. CDR3 nucleotide sequence: TGTGCCAGCAGTTACTCGGGTAGCGGAAGGGATGAGCAGTTCTTC. Amino acids: CASSYSGSGRDEQFF.

This clonotype showed up many times. The rearrangement joins TRBV7-2 to TRBJ2-7; the match to TRBD1 covers 8 bases. V lost 3 bases and J lost 6; bases outside the gene matches: 7. Germline V gives CDR1 SGHTA, CDR2 FQGNSA. The CDR3 loop spans 14 amino acids. The CDR3 DNA sequence: TGTGCCAGCAGCTTCGACAGGGGCCGGGGCGAGCAGTACTTC. This sequence encodes CASSFDRGRGEQYF.

V gene TRBV7-9 combines with J gene TRBJ2-2; a weak D match, TRBD1 (5 bases). The germline V gene has CDR1 SEHNR and CDR2 FQNEAQ (reference sequence). The V gene lost 6 bases and the J gene lost 3 bases, with 20 bases spanning the gap. The CDR3 covers 17 residues. The CDR3 coding sequence is TGTGCCAGCAGGCCGTCCCTAGGGCTGGGGCACACCGGGGAGCTGTTTTTT. The encoded protein is CASRPSLGLGHTGELFF.

CDR3 bases: TGTGCCAGCAGCTTAGTATCTGTGGGCGGGGAGCTGTTTTTT. Its protein product is CASSLVSVGGELFF. The J gene is TRBJ2-2, the V gene TRBV11-3; D gene uncertain. CDR1 and CDR2 (germline): SGHNT, YENEEA. The V end lost 1 base, the J end lost 7 bases, and 10 bases lay between the germline ends. The CDR3 covers 14 residues.

This clonotype was picked up a small number of times. The chain combines TRBV7-2 with TRBJ2-3; 7 bases map to TRBD2. Germline values: CDR1 SGHTA, CDR2 FQGNSA. The CDR3 has 15 amino acids. The V and J ends lost 6 bases and 2 bases, in that order; junction bases with no gene match: 8. The DNA of the CDR3 is TGTGCCAGCAGTCCCAGCGGGATGACCACAGATACGCAGTATTTT. Its protein is CASSPSGMTTDTQYF.

The chain recombines TRBV28 with TRBJ2-5; D may match TRBD1 or TRBD2 (6 bases each). Trimming left V 4 bases short and J 0 bases short, with 15 bases between. This CDR3 comprises 16 residues. Looked up from germline, CDR1 is MDHEN and CDR2 is SYDVKM. For the CDR3, the DNA is TGTGCCAGCAGTTCTACGTGGGGGGCCAACCAAGAGACCCAGTACTTC. Translated, it gives CASSSTWGANQETQYF.

This clonotype was detected ten times or more. The J gene is TRBJ2-1, the V gene TRBV27, with 10 bases fitting TRBD2. Germline values: CDR1 MNHEY, CDR2 SMNVEV (reference sequence). With 2 bases clipped from V and 0 bases from J, the junction kept 4 bases outside the gene matches. The CDR3 runs to 17 residues. CDR3 sequence reads: CASSLRLAGSSYNEQFF. CDR3 DNA sequence: TGTGCCAGCAGTTTAAGACTAGCGGGCAGCTCCTACAATGAGCAGTTCTTC.

This clonotype was found a few times. The rearrangement uses TRBV29-1 and TRBJ1-3; a weak D match, TRBD1 (6 bases). Trimming removed 4 bases at V and 2 bases at J, with 12 bases between. From germline, CDR1 is SQVTM and CDR2 ANQGSEA. This CDR3 has 14 amino acids. CDR3 residues: CSVARQVPGNTIYF. The CDR3, as DNA: TGCAGCGTTGCCCGACAGGTTCCTGGAAACACCATATATTTT.

This sequence joins TRBV6-2 or TRBV6-3 and TRBJ2-1, with TRBD2 matching over 8 bases. Germline CDR1 reads MNHEY; CDR2 reads SVGEGT. This CDR3 contains 16 residues. Trimming at V came to 6 bases and at J to 3 bases, leaving 10 bases not matched to a gene. CDR3 nucleotides: TGTGCCAGCAGCCCGTCCAGCGGGAGAAACTACAATGAGCAGTTCTTC. Translation: CASSPSSGRNYNEQFF.

This clonotype was seen more than once but under ten times. The chain is built from TRBV7-8 and TRBJ1-6; D is possibly TRBD1 (6 bases). This CDR3 is built from 16 residues. Trimming shortened V by 0 bases and J by 13 bases, and 19 bases separated the two germline ends. CDR1 is SGHVS, CDR2 FQNEAQ, per germline. CDR3 in DNA: TGTGCCAGCAGCTTAGCGAGGGGGGCCCAGGCTTCCCCCCTCCACTTT. Amino acids: CASSLARGAQASPLHF.

The rearrangement links TRBV6-5 to TRBJ2-1; 14 bases are shared with TRBD2. This CDR3 region has 15 residues. V shed 6 bases and J 9 bases; nucleotides not matched to a gene: 7. Germline lookup yields CDR1 MNHEY and CDR2 SVGAGI. The CDR3 protein is CASRGGTSGSPEQFF. CDR3 nucleotide sequence: TGTGCCAGCAGGGGAGGGACTAGCGGGAGTCCTGAGCAGTTCTTC.

The chain carries TRBV10-3 and TRBJ2-5, with D possibly called TRBD1 or TRBD2 (7 bases each). The CDR3 is 13 residues long. V dropped 6 bases and J dropped 5 bases, with 13 bases sitting between them. Germline CDR1 ENHRY, CDR2 SYGVKD. The CDR3 DNA sequence: TGTGCCATCAGGCGGGGGACAGAGGAGACCCAGTACTTC. Protein product: CAIRRGTEETQYF.

This clonotype was counted between two and nine times. The rearrangement links TRBV12-3 or TRBV12-4 to TRBJ1-3; no clear D gene. Deletions cut 4 bases from V and 4 bases from J, with 8 bases between. The CDR3 totals 13 residues. CDR3 loop: CASSSDIGNTIYF. The CDR3 nucleotides are TGTGCCAGCAGTTCAGACATAGGAAACACCATATATTTT.

This chain connects TRBV5-4 to TRBJ2-7, with 11 bases lining up with TRBD1. The CDR3 totals 15 residues. V lost 2 bases, J lost 3 bases, and 4 bases stayed unmatched. The germline gives CDR1 SGHNT, CDR2 YYREEE (reference sequence). CDR3 in amino acids: CASSLGTGGVYEQYF. For the CDR3, the DNA is TGTGCCAGCAGCTTAGGGACAGGGGGAGTCTACGAGCAGTACTTC.

The gene calls are TRBV6-6 and TRBJ1-1; 10 bases are shared with TRBD1. Germline V CDR1 and CDR2: MNHNY, SVGAGI (reference sequence). V shed 5 bases and J 4 bases; nucleotides not matched to a gene: 7. CDR3 length: 15 residues. The CDR3 coding sequence is TGTGCCAGCAGTGCTCCGGGACAGGGGAGCACTGAAGCTTTCTTT. Protein: CASSAPGQGSTEAFF.

The CDR3 sequence: CASSLELTREDTQYF. CDR3 sequence (DNA): TGTGCCAGCAGCTTAGAATTGACTAGAGAAGATACGCAGTATTTT. The chain combines TRBV7-2 with TRBJ2-3; a possible D gene is TRBD2 (6 bases). Germline lookup yields CDR1 SGHTA and CDR2 FQGNSA. Trimming took 1 base from V and 5 from J, leaving 13 bases between them. CDR3 length equals 15 residues.

The chain has TRBV4-3 and TRBJ2-3; the D call may be TRBD1 or TRBD2 (6 bases each). Trimming left V 1 base short and J 0 bases short, with 17 bases between. Germline V gives CDR1 LGHNA, CDR2 YSLEER. The CDR3 length is 18 residues. Written as DNA, the CDR3 is TGCGCCAGCAGCCAAGCTTCTGGGGGGCCGCTTAGCACAGATACGCAGTATTTT. Protein product: CASSQASGGPLSTDTQYF.

This clonotype appeared a few times. The chain combines TRBV27 with TRBJ2-2; 8 nucleotides agree with TRBD2. Germline CDR1 reads MNHEY; CDR2 reads SMNVEV (reference sequence). The CDR3 is 16 residues long. Unmatched junction bases numbered 12, after V lost 5 bases and J lost 7 bases. CDR3 DNA: TGTGCCAGCAGTCTCGAGCGGGAGAGGGGAGACGGGGAGCTGTTTTTT. It is translated as CASSLERERGDGELFF.

The rearrangement uses TRBV9 and TRBJ2-1; D gene unclear. This CDR3 contains 14 residues. V was clipped by 0 bases and J by 4 bases, with 8 bases between them. Germline V gives CDR1 SGDLS, CDR2 YYNGEE. CDR3 DNA: TGTGCCAGCAGCGTAGATTCGGGTTACAATGAGCAGTTCTTC. The encoded protein is CASSVDSGYNEQFF.

The V gene is TRBV4-1, the J gene TRBJ2-3, with 7 bases fitting TRBD2. This CDR3 comprises 16 residues. CDR1 MGHRA and CDR2 YSYEKL come from the germline V gene. With 2 bases clipped from V and 1 base from J, the junction kept 6 bases outside the gene matches. The CDR3 sequence: CASSQLPSGGTDTQYF. CDR3 sequence (DNA): TGCGCCAGCAGCCAACTCCCTAGCGGAGGCACAGATACGCAGTATTTT.

V gene TRBV6-5 combines with J gene TRBJ1-2; 9 bases agree with TRBD1. CDR1 and CDR2 from the germline V gene are MNHEY and SVGAGI. The CDR3 consists of 15 residues. The J segment lost 1 base and the V segment lost 6 bases, leaving 6 bases of the junction unmatched. The CDR3 DNA follows: TGTGCCAGCAGAGCGACAGGGGGACTTAACTATGGCTACACCTTC. It specifies CASRATGGLNYGYTF.

This clonotype has at least ten counts. The chain employs TRBV7-2 and TRBJ1-4; no definite D call. V gave up 5 bases and J gave up 0 bases, with 13 bases separating them. The CDR3 has 16 amino acids. Germline V gene sequence: CDR1 SGHTA, CDR2 FQGNSA. The CDR3 reads CASSPGGTATNEKLFF. The CDR3 DNA sequence: TGTGCCAGCAGCCCCGGTGGCACAGCAACTAATGAAAAACTGTTTTTT.

This clonotype was counted between two and nine times. This chain uses TRBV7-9 with TRBJ1-2, with D perhaps matching TRBD1 (5 bases). This CDR3 has 15 residues. CDR1 is SEHNR, CDR2 FQNEAQ, per germline (reference sequence). Trimming shortened V by 5 bases and J by 4 bases, and 17 bases separated the two germline ends. This CDR3 is CASSPRDAAVYGYTF. CDR3 nucleotides: TGTGCCAGCAGCCCTCGGGACGCGGCGGTCTATGGCTACACCTTC.

The chain has TRBV20-1 and TRBJ2-1, with D perhaps matching TRBD2 (6 bases). Germline V lookup: CDR1 DFQATT, CDR2 SNEGSKA (reference sequence). There are 16 residues in the CDR3. Between the trimmed V and J ends, which lost 3 bases and 2 bases, there was a span of 17 bases. CDR3 bases: TGCAGTGCTAGGTCCCAGCCGGCGGGGCCCTACAATGAGCAGTTCTTC. Its protein product is CSARSQPAGPYNEQFF.

This clonotype was seen ten or more times. The gene calls are TRBV7-6 and TRBJ2-3; D not certain. There are 15 residues in the CDR3. From germline, CDR1 is SGHVS and CDR2 FNYEAQ. Trimming pared 0 bases from V and 2 bases from J, leaving 9 bases between. In DNA, the CDR3 is TGTGCCAGCAGCTTAGCGTCAGGCCCCACAGATACGCAGTATTTT. Protein: CASSLASGPTDTQYF.

V gene TRBV7-9 combines with J gene TRBJ1-5, with D uncertain. The CDR3 contains 16 residues. CDR1 is SEHNR, CDR2 FQNEAQ, per germline (reference sequence). V dropped 1 base and J dropped 1 base, with 11 bases sitting between them. DNA of the CDR3: TGTGCCAGCAGCTTAGTGATCGGAACAAGCAATCAGCCCCAGCATTTT. Protein: CASSLVIGTSNQPQHF.

The rearrangement joins TRBV30 to TRBJ2-2; TRBD2 agrees at 9 bases. CDR1 GTSNPN and CDR2 SVGIG come from the germline V gene (reference sequence). V trimming: 7 bases; J trimming: 6 bases; junction bases outside the gene matches: 15. CDR3 length: 16 residues. CDR3 coding DNA: TGTGCCTTCCCAAGGAGGTCGGTAGCGGGAGCCGGGGAGCTGTTTTTT. This gives the protein CAFPRRSVAGAGELFF.

As DNA, the CDR3 is TGTGCCAGTAGTTACAAGTCCTCTGGAAACACCATATATTTT. Its protein product is CASSYKSSGNTIYF. V usage is TRBV19 and J usage is TRBJ1-3; no reliable D call. The CDR3 has 14 amino acids. V was trimmed by 5 bases and J by 0 bases, leaving 8 bases between them. Germline CDR1 reads LNHDA; CDR2 reads SQIVND (reference sequence).

The chain joins TRBV7-2 to TRBJ1-2; no firm D call. V was trimmed by 2 bases and J by 6 bases, leaving 13 bases between them. The germline CDR1 and CDR2 sequences are SGHTA and FQGNSA. This CDR3 spans 14 amino acids. This CDR3 reads CASSLTVLLNGYTF. In nucleotides, the CDR3 is TGTGCCAGCAGCTTAACTGTCCTTCTAAATGGCTACACCTTC.

This clonotype was seen repeatedly, ten times or more. The V gene is TRBV19, the J gene TRBJ2-1, with 8 bases that match TRBD2. Germline V CDR1 and CDR2: LNHDA, SQIVND (reference sequence). CDR3 length: 15 amino acids. Trimming removed 4 bases from V and 3 bases from J; junction bases left unmatched: 5. DNA of the CDR3: TGTGCCAGTAGTAAAGCGGGAGTTGGCTACAATGAGCAGTTCTTC. Translation: CASSKAGVGYNEQFF.